The sequence of this T cell receptor (beta chain) was determined in a study of OX40 agonist ivuxolimab in advanced cancers. On the study more broadly: It was ivuxolimab, an agonistic anti-OX40 (CD134) antibody, that patients were treated with. Hepatocellular carcinoma, melanoma, renal cell or head and neck cancer occurred in dose-escalation patients.

Study outcomes and limitations: The average count of expanded clones was higher among CD8+ T cells than among CD4+. At doses 0.1 to 3.0 mg/kg, CD4+ and CD8+ clones expanded.

Only in-frame clones appear in the TCRdb table, and some are missing; sequencing was by immunoSEQ multiplex PCR. The repertoire holds 70,000 to 100,000 clones, under 90% seen once, with around 1.1% in the top ten. Worth noting for this clone: No antigen is known for it.

Trimming took 1 base from V and 6 from J; bases not matched to a gene: 14. Germline V gene lookup returns CDR1 SGHAT and CDR2 FQNNGV. The CDR3 spans 17 residues. This TCR came from an adult with an advanced solid tumor such as melanoma, head and neck, liver or kidney cancer. The chain couples TRBV11-2 to TRBJ2-7; 8 nucleotides match TRBD1. The sequencing used CD4+ or CD8+ T cells sorted from blood, collected in a trial of the OX40 agonist ivuxolimab. The CDR3 DNA reads TGTGCCAGCAGCTTAGGACCCCGGAGACAGGGGAGGTGCGAGCAGTACGTC. Protein: CASSLGPRRQGRCEQYV.